The clone carrying this T cell receptor beta chain was counted only a few times. The antigen is undetermined. Each CDR3 protein is one row after TCRdb ran MiXCR on the RT-PCR reads. This sample has 650,000 to 800,000 distinct CDR3 sequences, with approximately 15% found just once. This sample was taken from a study of response to subunit inactivated influenza vaccine. General study results and limits: It was suggested by the authors that few new T cells are recruited by each seasonal influenza vaccination.

This sample comprised PBMCs from blood, obtained around 15 days before vaccination. This clonotype was sampled from a man aged 45-65 years who received an inactivated influenza vaccine.

The CDR3 reads CASSLGQVADTQYF. The CDR3 nucleotides read TGTGCCAGCAGCTTAGGACAGGTGGCAGATACGCAGTATTTT. The V call is TRBV7-2, the J call TRBJ2-3; D may be TRBD1 (6 bases). This CDR3 is built from 14 residues. Germline CDR1 is SGHTA and CDR2 is FQGNSA. The germline V and J ends were trimmed by 1 base and 4 bases, with 9 bases remaining between them.